The entry below gives a single TCR beta chain sequence along with its context. Authors' analysis steps: Amplification from reference gene primers served as the basis for estimated nucleated cell counts. Clones were sequenced by immunoSEQ multiplex PCR, and TCRdb holds only the in-frame ones, with some missing. From that table come the V and J calls and clone size; the DNA was used to work out D and trimming. The sample shows approximately 200,000 clones, about 81% of them seen only once. CDR3 length: 13 amino acids. Germline V gives CDR1 SGHNT, CDR2 YYREEE (reference sequence). The V gene lost 1 base and the J gene lost 8 bases, with 11 bases spanning the gap. This record belongs to a study of blood T cell repertoires in COVID-19. Whole-study context: COVID-19 samples from acute and convalescent phases originated in the United States, Italy and Spain. PBMCs, B-cell-depleted T cells, or T cells were the source of the cDNA or gDNA that made up the material.

This TCR came from an elderly woman with COVID-19, enrolled during active disease. Sequenced sample: peripheral blood. The chain is built from TRBV5-4 and TRBJ2-3; D not certain. CDR3 DNA sequence: TGTGCCAGCAGCTTGTACGAGGCTCTTACGCAGTATTTT. Translation: CASSLYEALTQYF.